The sequence of this T cell receptor (beta chain) was determined in a study of cytomegalovirus exposure and HLA in healthy donors. Study as a whole: Most donors, 81% of a few hundred genotyped, fell in the Caucasian-associated ancestry cluster.

The study sampled nominally healthy donors, though unrecorded immune exposures were likely. Unmatched junction bases numbered 13, after V lost 1 base and J lost 7 bases. The CDR3 is 17 residues long. CDR1 is LGHNA and CDR2 is YNFKEQ in the germline V gene. This PCR relied on a set of 60 Vbeta primers and 13 Jbeta primers. The assay was immunoSEQ multiplex PCR, and TCRdb's table has in-frame clones only and misses some. The table records over 85,000 clones, roughly four fifths of them present only once. Sequenced: PBMCs. The receptor was derived from a man in his forties or fifties in good health and CMV-seropositive. The V gene is TRBV4-2, the J gene TRBJ2-1, with 7 bases matching TRBD2. The CDR3 DNA is TGTGCCAGCAGCCAAGGTTTGGGGGGGGAAGGGGATAATGAGCAGTTCTTC. This encodes CASSQGLGGEGDNEQFF.